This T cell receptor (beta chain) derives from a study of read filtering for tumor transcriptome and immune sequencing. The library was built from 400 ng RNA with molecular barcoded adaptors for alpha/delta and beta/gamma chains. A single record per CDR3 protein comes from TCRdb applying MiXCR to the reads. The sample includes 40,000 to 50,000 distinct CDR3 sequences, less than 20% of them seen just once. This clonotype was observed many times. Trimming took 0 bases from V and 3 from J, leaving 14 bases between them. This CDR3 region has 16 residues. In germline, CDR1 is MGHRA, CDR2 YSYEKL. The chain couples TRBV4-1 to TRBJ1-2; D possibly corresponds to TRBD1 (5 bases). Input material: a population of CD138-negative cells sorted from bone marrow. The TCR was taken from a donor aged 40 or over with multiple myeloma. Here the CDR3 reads CASSQENSQGYYGYTF. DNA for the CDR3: TGCGCCAGCAGCCAAGAAAATAGCCAGGGCTACTATGGCTACACCTTC.